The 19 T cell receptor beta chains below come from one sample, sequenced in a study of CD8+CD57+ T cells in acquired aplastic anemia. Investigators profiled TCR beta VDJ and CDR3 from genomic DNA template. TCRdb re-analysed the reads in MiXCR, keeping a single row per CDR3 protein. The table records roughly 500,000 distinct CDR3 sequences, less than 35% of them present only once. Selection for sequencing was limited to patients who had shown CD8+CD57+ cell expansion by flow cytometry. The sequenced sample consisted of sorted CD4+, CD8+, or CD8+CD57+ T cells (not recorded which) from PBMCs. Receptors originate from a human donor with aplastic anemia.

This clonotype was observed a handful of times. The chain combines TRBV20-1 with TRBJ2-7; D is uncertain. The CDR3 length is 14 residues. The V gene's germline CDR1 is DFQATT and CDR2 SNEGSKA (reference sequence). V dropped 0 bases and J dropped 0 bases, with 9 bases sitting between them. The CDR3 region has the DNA TGCAGTGCTAGAGATCAGGTCAGCTCCTACGAGCAGTACTTC. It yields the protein CSARDQVSSYEQYF.

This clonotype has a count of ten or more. The CDR3 coding sequence is TGTGCCAGTAGTGCGTTTCTCGGACAGGGGGCCGATGGCTACACCTTC. This codes for CASSAFLGQGADGYTF. This chain uses TRBV19 with TRBJ1-2, with 11 bases fitting TRBD1. CDR1 is LNHDA, CDR2 SQIVND, per germline (reference sequence). The V and J ends lost 5 bases and 6 bases, in that order; junction bases with no gene match: 11. This CDR3 comprises 16 residues. Combining the CDR3 with reference TRBV19 and TRBJ1-2 gives the whole variable domain DGGITQSPKYLFRKEGQNVTLSCEQNLNHDAMYWYRQDPGQGLRLIYYSQIVNDFQKGDIAEGYSVSREKKESFPLTVTSAQKNPTAFYLCASSAFLGQGADGYTFGSGTRLTVV.

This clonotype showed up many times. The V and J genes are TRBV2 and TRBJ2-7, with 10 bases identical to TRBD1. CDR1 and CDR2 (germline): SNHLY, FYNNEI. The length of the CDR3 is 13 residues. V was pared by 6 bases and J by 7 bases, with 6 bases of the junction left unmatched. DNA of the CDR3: TGTGCCAGCAGCACCGGGACAGGGGAAGAGCAGTACTTC. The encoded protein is CASSTGTGEEQYF.

CDR3 in amino acids: CANPPGTGVADTQYF. For the CDR3, the DNA is TGTGCCAACCCACCCGGGACAGGGGTTGCAGATACGCAGTATTTT. The chain uses TRBV19 and TRBJ2-3, with TRBD1 identical over 10 bases. Trimming removed 10 bases from V and 4 bases from J; junction bases left unmatched: 11. The germline V gene has CDR1 LNHDA and CDR2 SQIVND (reference sequence). The CDR3 extends over 15 amino acids.

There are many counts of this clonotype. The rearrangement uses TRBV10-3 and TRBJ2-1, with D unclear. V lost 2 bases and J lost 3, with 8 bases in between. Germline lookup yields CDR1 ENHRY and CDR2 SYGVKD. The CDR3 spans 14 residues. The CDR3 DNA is TGTGCCATCAGTGAGCCCTCCCTCTACAATGAGCAGTTCTTC. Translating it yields CAISEPSLYNEQFF.

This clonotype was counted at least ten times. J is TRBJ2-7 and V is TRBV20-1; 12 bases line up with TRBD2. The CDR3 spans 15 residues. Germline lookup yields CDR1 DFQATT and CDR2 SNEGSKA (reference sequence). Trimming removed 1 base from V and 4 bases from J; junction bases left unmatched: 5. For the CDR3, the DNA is TGCAGTGCTAGAGTCGGACTAGCGGGAAATTACGAGCAGTACTTC. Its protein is CSARVGLAGNYEQYF.

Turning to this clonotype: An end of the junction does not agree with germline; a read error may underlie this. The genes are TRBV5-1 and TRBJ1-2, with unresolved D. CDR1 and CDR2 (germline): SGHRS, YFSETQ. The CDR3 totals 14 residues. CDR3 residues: CAGSEGASNYGYTF. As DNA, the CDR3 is TGCGCCGGCAGTGAGGGAGCCTCTAACTATGGCTACACCTTC.

The DNA for the CDR3 is TGCAGCGGCGTTTGGGGCTCCGAAGAGACCCAGTACTTC. Its translation is CSGVWGSEETQYF. The rearrangement links TRBV20-1 to TRBJ2-5, with TRBD1 as a possible D gene (5 bases). In germline, CDR1 is DFQATT, CDR2 SNEGSKA (reference sequence). The CDR3 sequence is 13 residues long.

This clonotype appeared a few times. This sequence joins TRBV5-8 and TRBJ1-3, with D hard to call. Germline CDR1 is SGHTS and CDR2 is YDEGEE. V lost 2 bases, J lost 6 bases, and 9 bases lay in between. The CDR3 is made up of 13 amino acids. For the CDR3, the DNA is TGTGCCAGCAGCTTCAGAGGTGCAAACACCATATATTTT. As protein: CASSFRGANTIYF.

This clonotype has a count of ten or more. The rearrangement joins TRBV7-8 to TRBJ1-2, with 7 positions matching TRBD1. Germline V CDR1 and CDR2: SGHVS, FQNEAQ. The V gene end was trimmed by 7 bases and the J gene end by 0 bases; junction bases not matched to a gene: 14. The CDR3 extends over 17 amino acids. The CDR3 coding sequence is TGTGCCAGCACCGCCCTGGACAGGAGCCTTACTAACTATGGCTACACCTTC. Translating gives CASTALDRSLTNYGYTF. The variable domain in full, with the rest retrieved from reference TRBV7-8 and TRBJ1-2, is GAGVSQSPRYKVAKRGQDVALRCDPISGHVSLFWYQQALGQGPEFLTYFQNEAQLDKSGLPSDRFFAERPEGSVSTLKIQRTQQEDSAVYLCASTALDRSLTNYGYTFGSGTRLTVV.

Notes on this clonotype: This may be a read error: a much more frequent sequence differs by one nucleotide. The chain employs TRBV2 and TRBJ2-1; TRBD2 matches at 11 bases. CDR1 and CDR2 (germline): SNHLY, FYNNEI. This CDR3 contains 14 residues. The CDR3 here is CVSRSAGTSGEQFF. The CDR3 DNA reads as TGTGTCAGCAGATCAGCCGGGACTAGCGGTGAGCAGTTCTTC.

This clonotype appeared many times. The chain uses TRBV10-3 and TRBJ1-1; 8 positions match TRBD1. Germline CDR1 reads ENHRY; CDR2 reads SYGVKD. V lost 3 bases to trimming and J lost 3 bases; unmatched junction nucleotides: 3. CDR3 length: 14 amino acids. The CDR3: CAISDRGPDTEAFF. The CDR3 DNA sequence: TGTGCCATCAGTGACAGGGGGCCGGACACTGAAGCTTTCTTT.

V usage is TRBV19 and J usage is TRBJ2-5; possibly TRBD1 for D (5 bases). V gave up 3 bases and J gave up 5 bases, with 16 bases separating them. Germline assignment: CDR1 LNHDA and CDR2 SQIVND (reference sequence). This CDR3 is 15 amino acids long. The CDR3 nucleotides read TGTGCCAGTAGTATCCTAAGGCAGGGCGGCGAGACCCAGTACTTC. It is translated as CASSILRQGGETQYF.

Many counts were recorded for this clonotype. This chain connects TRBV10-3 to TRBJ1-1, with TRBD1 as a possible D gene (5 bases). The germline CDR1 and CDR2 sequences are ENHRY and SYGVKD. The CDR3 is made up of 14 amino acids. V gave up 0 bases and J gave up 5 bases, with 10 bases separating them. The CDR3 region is CAISESPEGTEAFF. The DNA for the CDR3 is TGTGCCATCAGTGAGTCCCCCGAGGGGACTGAAGCTTTCTTT.

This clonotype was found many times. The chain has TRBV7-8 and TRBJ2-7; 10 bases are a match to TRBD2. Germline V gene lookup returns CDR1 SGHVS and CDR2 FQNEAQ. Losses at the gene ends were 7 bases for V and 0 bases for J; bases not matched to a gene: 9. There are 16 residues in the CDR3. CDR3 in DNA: TGTGCCAGCACCGAAATAGCGGGAGGTACCTCCTACGAGCAGTACTTC. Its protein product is CASTEIAGGTSYEQYF.

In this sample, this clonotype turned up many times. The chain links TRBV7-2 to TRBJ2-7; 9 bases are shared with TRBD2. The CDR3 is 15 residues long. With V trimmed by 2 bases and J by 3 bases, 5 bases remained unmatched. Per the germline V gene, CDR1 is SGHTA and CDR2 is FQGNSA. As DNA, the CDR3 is TGTGCCAGCAGCTTAAGAGGCGGGAGGGACTACGAGCAGTACTTC. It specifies CASSLRGGRDYEQYF.

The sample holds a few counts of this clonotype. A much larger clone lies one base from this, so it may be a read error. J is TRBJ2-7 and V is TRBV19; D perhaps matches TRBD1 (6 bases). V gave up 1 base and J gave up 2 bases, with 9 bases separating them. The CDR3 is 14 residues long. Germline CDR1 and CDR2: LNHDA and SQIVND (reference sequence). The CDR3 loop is CASSIAGVTYEQYF. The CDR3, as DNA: TGTGCCAGTAGTATAGCAGGGGTCACCTACGAGCAGTACTTC.

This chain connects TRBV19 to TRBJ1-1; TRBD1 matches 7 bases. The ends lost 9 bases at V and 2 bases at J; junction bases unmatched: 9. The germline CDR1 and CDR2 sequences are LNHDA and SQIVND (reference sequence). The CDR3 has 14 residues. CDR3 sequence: CARNFGQVNTEAFF. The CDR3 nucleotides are TGTGCCAGAAACTTCGGACAGGTCAACACTGAAGCTTTCTTT.

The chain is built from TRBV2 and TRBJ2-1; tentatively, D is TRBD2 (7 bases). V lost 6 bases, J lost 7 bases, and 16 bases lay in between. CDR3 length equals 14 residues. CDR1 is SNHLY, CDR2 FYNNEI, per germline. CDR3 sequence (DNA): TGTGCCAGCAGCCCCGGGGGGCTTGGGAATGAGCAGTTCTTC. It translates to CASSPGGLGNEQFF.